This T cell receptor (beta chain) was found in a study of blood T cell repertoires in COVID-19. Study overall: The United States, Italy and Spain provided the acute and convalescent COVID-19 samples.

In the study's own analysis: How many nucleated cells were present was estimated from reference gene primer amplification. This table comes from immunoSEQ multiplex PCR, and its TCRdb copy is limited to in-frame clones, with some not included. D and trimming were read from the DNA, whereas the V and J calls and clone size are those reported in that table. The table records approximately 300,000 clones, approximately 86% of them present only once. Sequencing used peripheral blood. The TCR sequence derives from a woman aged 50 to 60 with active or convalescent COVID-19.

The CDR3 bases are TGTGCCACCAGCAGAGGGACGGGACAGCCCTATGGCTACACCTTC. Protein product: CATSRGTGQPYGYTF. The rearrangement joins TRBV15 to TRBJ1-2, with 7 bases lining up with TRBD1. Looked up from germline, CDR1 is LNHNV and CDR2 is YYDKDF (reference sequence). J gave up 4 bases and V 1 base, and 6 bases lay outside the gene matches. The CDR3 contains 15 residues. Variable domain in full (rest from reference TRBV15 and TRBJ1-2): DAMVIQNPRYQVTQFGKPVTLSCSQTLNHNVMYWYQQKSSQAPKLLFHYYDKDFNNEADTPDNFQSRRPNTSFCFLDIRSPGLGDTAMYLCATSRGTGQPYGYTFGSGTRLTVV.